Presented here are 24 T cell receptor beta chains from one specimen sequenced in a study of cytomegalovirus exposure and HLA in healthy donors. Primers included in the PCR were 60 Vbeta and 13 Jbeta primers. Repertoires were generated with immunoSEQ multiplex PCR, while TCRdb's copy carries only in-frame clones and drops some. The top ten hold 1% to 1.5% of the sample, which has 150,000 to 200,000 clones, roughly 10% seen once. Sequenced input: PBMCs. The receptors shown here come from a woman aged 25 to 39 in good health and CMV-seropositive.

This chain connects TRBV10-1 to TRBJ2-7; perhaps TRBD2 as D (6 bases). V was trimmed by 2 bases and J by 3 bases, leaving 8 bases between them. Germline lookup yields CDR1 WNHNN and CDR2 SYGVQD (reference sequence). The CDR3 contains 13 residues. DNA of the CDR3: TGCGCCAGCAGTGAGGGGACTGACTACGAGCAGTACTTC. It translates to CASSEGTDYEQYF.

This clone has more than one count but fewer than ten. The gene calls are TRBV7-2 and TRBJ2-3; the match to TRBD2 covers 13 bases. Germline lookup yields CDR1 SGHTA and CDR2 FQGNSA. The CDR3 runs 16 residues. After removal of 6 bases from V and 4 bases from J, the junction contained 7 bases not matched to a gene. In DNA, the CDR3 is TGTGCCAGCAGTCTGGGACTAGCGGGATCGGCAGATACGCAGTATTTT. It encodes CASSLGLAGSADTQYF. Complete variable domain (other parts from reference TRBV7-2 and TRBJ2-3): GAGVSQSPSNKVTEKGKDVELRCDPISGHTALYWYRQSLGQGLEFLIYFQGNSAPDKSGLPSDRFSAERTGGSVSTLTIQRTQQEDSAVYLCASSLGLAGSADTQYFGPGTRLTVL.

This clone was seen only a few times. The DNA of the CDR3 is TGTGCCAGCAGCTCCCCTGGACTAGCGGCCACCTACGAGCAGTACTTC. It is translated as CASSSPGLAATYEQYF. V is TRBV13 and J is TRBJ2-7, with 10 bases identical to TRBD2. CDR3 length equals 16 residues. CDR1 and CDR2 from the germline V gene are PRHDT and FYEKMQ (reference sequence). Trimming removed 4 bases from V and 2 bases from J; junction bases left unmatched: 8.

The V call is TRBV6-1, the J call TRBJ1-2; maybe TRBD1 (6 bases). The CDR3 sequence is 12 residues long. Germline V CDR1 and CDR2: MNHNS, SASEGT. V was pared by 6 bases and J by 3 bases, with 8 bases between. The CDR3, as DNA: TGTGCCAGCAGGGGGGCCGACTATGGCTACACCTTC. Protein sequence: CASRGADYGYTF.

This clone was recorded once. The chain uses TRBV7-9 and TRBJ2-1, with 9 bases matching TRBD1. The CDR3 has 14 amino acids. The ends lost 6 bases at V and 6 bases at J; junction bases unmatched: 6. Per the germline V gene, CDR1 is SEHNR and CDR2 is FQNEAQ (reference sequence). DNA for the CDR3: TGTGCCAGCAGATTGGGACAGGGTTCCAATGAGCAGTTCTTC. Protein sequence: CASRLGQGSNEQFF.

This clone was picked up a small number of times. The V call is TRBV5-1, the J call TRBJ1-3, with D possibly being TRBD1 (5 bases). This CDR3 has 13 amino acids. The germline V gene encodes CDR1 SGHRS and CDR2 YFSETQ. Trimming cost V 5 bases and J 2 bases, with 8 bases left between them. Written as DNA, the CDR3 is TGCGCCAGCAGTACGGGGGCTGGAAACACCATATATTTT. The encoded protein is CASSTGAGNTIYF.

In this sample, this clone turned up a few times. The chain combines TRBV4-1 with TRBJ1-2, with 7 bases fitting TRBD1. With V trimmed by 0 bases and J by 7 bases, 5 bases remained unmatched. Germline CDR1 is MGHRA and CDR2 is YSYEKL. The CDR3 has 14 residues. This CDR3 reads CASSQDPGGRGYTF. The CDR3 DNA sequence: TGCGCCAGCAGCCAAGATCCAGGGGGTCGTGGCTACACCTTC.

V gene TRBV5-1 combines with J gene TRBJ2-5, with D tentatively TRBD2 (6 bases). Per the germline V gene, CDR1 is SGHRS and CDR2 is YFSETQ. CDR3 length equals 15 residues. Trimming left V 2 bases short and J 5 bases short, with 16 bases between. The CDR3 bases are TGCGCCAGCAGCTTACTAGCTCCTCTCGAGGAGACCCAGTACTTC. This gives the protein CASSLLAPLEETQYF.

In its sample, this clone was seen a few times. The chain carries TRBV7-8 and TRBJ2-3; 8 bases are a match to TRBD1. Germline V gene data show CDR1 as SGHVS and CDR2 as FQNEAQ. V gave up 5 bases and J gave up 3 bases; unmatched junction bases: 7. The CDR3 runs to 15 residues. CDR3 DNA sequence: TGTGCCAGCAGCCGAGGACAGGGAGATACAGATACGCAGTATTTT. Protein product: CASSRGQGDTDTQYF.

As regards this clone: One end of the junction is discordant with germline, which a read error may explain. The rearrangement links TRBV11-2 to TRBJ2-7, with TRBD2 matching 7 bases. The germline gives CDR1 SGHAT, CDR2 FQNNGV. The CDR3 length is 11 residues. In nucleotides, the CDR3 is TGTGCCAGCAGCTACTCGCGGGAGCGGTACTTC. This codes for CASSYSRERYF.

The chain links TRBV9 to TRBJ2-1; 8 nucleotides align to TRBD2. With 4 bases clipped from V and 7 bases from J, the junction kept 10 bases outside the gene matches. This CDR3 comprises 15 residues. In germline, CDR1 is SGDLS, CDR2 YYNGEE. This chain's CDR3 is CASSTWTSRENEQFF. In DNA, the CDR3 is TGTGCCAGCAGCACCTGGACTAGCAGAGAAAATGAGCAGTTCTTC.

This clone was counted only a few times. The rearrangement uses TRBV10-3 and TRBJ2-7; D remains unclear. This CDR3 region has 16 residues. Trimming took off 0 bases at V and 0 bases at J, with 12 bases between the two ends. The V gene's germline CDR1 is ENHRY and CDR2 SYGVKD. This chain's CDR3 is CAISESVGVGSYEQYF. CDR3 nucleotides: TGTGCCATCAGTGAGTCGGTTGGAGTAGGCTCCTACGAGCAGTACTTC.

The chain uses TRBV18 and TRBJ2-5, with D possibly TRBD1 on 5 matching bases. From germline, CDR1 is KGHSH and CDR2 LQKENI. V was trimmed by 2 bases and J by 5 bases, leaving 15 bases between them. The CDR3 totals 15 residues. CDR3 sequence reads: CASSPSQGRAETQYF. DNA for the CDR3: TGTGCCAGCTCACCATCCCAGGGCAGGGCGGAGACCCAGTACTTC.

The chain has TRBV30 and TRBJ2-7; TRBD2 matches 12 bases. V was pared by 4 bases and J by 3 bases, with 4 bases of the junction left unmatched. This CDR3 is built from 14 residues. Germline-derived CDR1 and CDR2 are GTSNPN and SVGIG (reference sequence). The CDR3 DNA follows: TGTGCCTGGACCCAGACTAGCGGGAGCTACGAGCAGTACTTC. It is translated as CAWTQTSGSYEQYF.

The J gene is TRBJ1-4, the V gene TRBV29-1; 7 nucleotides line up with TRBD1. With 3 bases clipped from V and 4 bases from J, the junction kept 5 bases outside the gene matches. The CDR3 has 14 residues. The V gene's germline CDR1 is SQVTM and CDR2 ANQGSEA. This chain's CDR3 is CSVEGTEVNEKLFF. The CDR3 DNA is TGCAGCGTTGAGGGGACAGAAGTTAATGAAAAACTGTTTTTT.

The chain recombines TRBV6-6 with TRBJ2-7, with 10 bases matching TRBD1. CDR1 MNHNY and CDR2 SVGAGI come from the germline V gene (reference sequence). Trimming cost V 5 bases and J 0 bases; bases outside gene matches: 7. CDR3 size: 16 residues. The CDR3 sequence is CASSLLGQGPSYEQYF. The CDR3 DNA reads as TGTGCCAGCAGTCTCCTGGGACAGGGGCCCTCCTACGAGCAGTACTTC.

In its sample, this clone was seen a few times. This chain connects TRBV7-9 to TRBJ2-1; TRBD2 might be the D (6 bases). CDR1 is SEHNR and CDR2 is FQNEAQ in the germline V gene (reference sequence). Trimming cost V 2 bases and J 4 bases, with 12 bases left between them. CDR3 length: 15 amino acids. CDR3 coding DNA: TGTGCCAGCAGCTTAATACTAGCTCAATACAATGAGCAGTTCTTC. Protein product: CASSLILAQYNEQFF.

This clone was observed once. V is TRBV14 and J is TRBJ2-1; TRBD2 matches at 10 bases. The CDR3 runs to 15 residues. The germline V gene has CDR1 SGHDN and CDR2 FVKESK. Unmatched junction bases numbered 5, after V lost 3 bases and J lost 6 bases. Here the CDR3 reads CASSHLAGALNEQFF. The CDR3 DNA follows: TGTGCCAGCAGCCACCTAGCGGGAGCCCTCAATGAGCAGTTCTTC.

The chain employs TRBV7-8 and TRBJ1-5; D possibly corresponds to TRBD1 (5 bases). The CDR3 runs to 16 residues. The ends were cut back, 5 bases at V and 1 base at J, with 15 bases in the middle. Germline assignment: CDR1 SGHVS and CDR2 FQNEAQ. The CDR3 region is CASSPGGGGSNQPQHF. The CDR3 nucleotides read TGTGCCAGCAGCCCCGGGGGTGGGGGGAGCAATCAGCCCCAGCATTTT.

The chain links TRBV19 to TRBJ1-1; D unclear. Germline CDR1 LNHDA, CDR2 SQIVND (reference sequence). V gave up 5 bases and J gave up 4 bases, with 17 bases separating them. This CDR3 contains 15 residues. The CDR3 DNA sequence: TGTGCCAGTAGTCCGGGGATTGGGTTGGGCACTGAAGCTTTCTTT. Its translation is CASSPGIGLGTEAFF.

The genes are TRBV5-1 and TRBJ2-3, with 9 bases matching TRBD2. The V gene's germline CDR1 is SGHRS and CDR2 YFSETQ. V lost 4 bases, J lost 2 bases, and 5 bases stayed unmatched. The CDR3 sequence is 15 residues long. The CDR3 sequence: CASSPTSGPTDTQYF. The CDR3 coding sequence is TGCGCCAGCAGCCCTACTAGCGGGCCCACAGATACGCAGTATTTT.

This clone was seen only a few times. The V and J genes are TRBV6-1 and TRBJ1-5; D is uncertain. Trimming removed 2 bases at V and 0 bases at J, with 11 bases between. CDR3 length: 16 amino acids. CDR1 and CDR2 from the germline V gene are MNHNS and SASEGT. The CDR3 DNA is TGTGCCAGCAGTGAAACACCATTTGATAGCAATCAGCCCCAGCATTTT. Translated, it gives CASSETPFDSNQPQHF.

The chain recombines TRBV28 with TRBJ1-5; D is ambiguous. The CDR3 is 15 amino acids. Germline V gene sequence: CDR1 MDHEN, CDR2 SYDVKM. V lost 4 bases, J lost 0 bases, and 10 bases lay in between. This CDR3 reads CASSSTDYSNQPQHF. CDR3 in DNA: TGTGCCAGCAGTTCCACCGACTATAGCAATCAGCCCCAGCATTTT. The whole variable domain, remainder taken from reference TRBV28 and TRBJ1-5, is DVKVTQSSRYLVKRTGEKVFLECVQDMDHENMFWYRQDPGLGLRLIYFSYDVKMKEKGDIPEGYSVSREKKERFSLILESASTNQTSMYLCASSSTDYSNQPQHFGDGTRLSIL.

There are a few counts of this clone. The genes are TRBV9 and TRBJ1-2, with a tentative D call TRBD1 (6 bases). V lost 4 bases, J lost 1 base, and 20 bases lay in between. The CDR3 runs 17 residues. CDR1 is SGDLS, CDR2 YYNGEE, per germline. In nucleotides, the CDR3 is TGTGCCAGCAGCACCCGGAGGGAGGGGGGGCTTAACTATGGCTACACCTTC. Encoded protein: CASSTRREGGLNYGYTF. Drawing the rest from reference TRBV9 and TRBJ1-2, the complete variable domain is DSGVTQTPKHLITATGQRVTLRCSPRSGDLSVYWYQQSLDQGLQFLIQYYNGEERAKGNILERFSAQQFPDLHSELNLSSLELGDSALYFCASSTRREGGLNYGYTFGSGTRLTVV.